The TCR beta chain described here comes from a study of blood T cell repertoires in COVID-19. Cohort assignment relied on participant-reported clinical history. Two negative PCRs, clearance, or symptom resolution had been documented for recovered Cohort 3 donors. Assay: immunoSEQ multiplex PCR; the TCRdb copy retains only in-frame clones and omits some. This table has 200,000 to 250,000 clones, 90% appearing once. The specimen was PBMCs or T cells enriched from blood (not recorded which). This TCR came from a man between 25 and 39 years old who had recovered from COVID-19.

The CDR3 DNA reads as TGTGCCAGCAGCTTGGGTAGTCCCGGGGCCAACGTCCTGACTTTC. Amino acids: CASSLGSPGANVLTF. The rearrangement joins TRBV5-6 to TRBJ2-6; D uncertain. CDR1 and CDR2 (germline): SGHDT, YYEEEE. V was shortened by 0 bases and J by 4 bases, with 8 bases between the two germline ends. The CDR3 has 15 amino acids.